This T cell receptor (beta chain) is from a study of human T cells and chemical hapten exposure. This clonotype was recorded many times. Within the library, unique molecular identifiers were attached to each individual cDNA molecule. TCRdb re-derived calls from the RACE reads in MiXCR, one entry per CDR3 protein. Among about 93,000 distinct CDR3 sequences listed, about 9% were seen once. Noted time point: pre-sensitization, week 0. As to treatment: therapeutic diphenylcyclopropenone sensitization with weekly scalp DPC. Donation of samples came from alopecia patients who were 18 to 70 years old and suitable for DPC. Someone pulled total RNA out of unfractionated whole blood. CDR1 SGHRS and CDR2 YFSETQ come from the germline V gene. The CDR3 covers 15 residues. With V trimmed by 4 bases and J by 1 base, 6 bases remained unmatched.

This chain joins TRBV5-1 and TRBJ1-1; 8 bases are a match to TRBD1. This TCR came from a man aged 35 to 55 with alopecia areata. Some clones in this sample may be carry-over from other donors' samples. Sequenced here: whole blood, sampled in connection with sensitization to the hapten diphenylcyclopropenone (DPC). The CDR3 nucleotides are TGCGCCAGCAGCGACGCGGGGACAGGGAACACTGAAGCTTTCTTT. Its translation is CASSDAGTGNTEAFF.